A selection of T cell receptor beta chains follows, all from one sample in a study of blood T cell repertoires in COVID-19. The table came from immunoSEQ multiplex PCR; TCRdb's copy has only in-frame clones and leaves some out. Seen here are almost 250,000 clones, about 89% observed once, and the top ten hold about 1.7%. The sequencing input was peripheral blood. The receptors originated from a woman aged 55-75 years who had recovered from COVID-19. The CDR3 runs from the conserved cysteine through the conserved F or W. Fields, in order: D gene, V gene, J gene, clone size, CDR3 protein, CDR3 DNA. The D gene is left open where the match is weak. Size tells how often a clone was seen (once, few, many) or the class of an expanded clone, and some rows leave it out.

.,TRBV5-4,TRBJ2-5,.,CASSLGGREGETQYF,TGTGCCAGCAGCTTGGGGGGCAGGGAAGGGGAGACCCAGTACTTC
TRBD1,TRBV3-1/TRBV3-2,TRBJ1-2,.,CASSLAWGQGGGYTF,TGTGCCAGCAGCTTAGCTTGGGGACAGGGAGGCGGCTACACCTTC
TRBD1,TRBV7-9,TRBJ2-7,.,CASSRGGQGDWQQYF,TGTGCCAGCAGCCGAGGGGGACAGGGGGATTGGCAGCAGTACTTC
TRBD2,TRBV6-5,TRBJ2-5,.,CASSSWTSGGETQYF,TGTGCCAGCAGTTCCTGGACTAGCGGGGGAGAGACCCAGTACTTC
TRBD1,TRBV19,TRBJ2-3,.,CASSISGQGTYTQYF,TGTGCCAGTAGTATATCGGGACAGGGAACGTATACGCAGTATTTT
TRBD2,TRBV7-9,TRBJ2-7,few,CASSLRGALAGTTYEQYF,TGTGCCAGCAGCCTCCGAGGGGCCTTAGCGGGGACAACCTACGAGCAGTACTTC
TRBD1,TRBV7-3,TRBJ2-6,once,CASSSSSGQGLSSGANVLTF,TGTGCCAGCAGTAGTAGTTCGGGACAGGGTTTGAGCTCTGGGGCCAACGTCCTGACTTTC
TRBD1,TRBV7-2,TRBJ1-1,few,CASRVTGYTEAFF,TGTGCCAGCAGGGTGACAGGGTACACTGAAGCTTTCTTT
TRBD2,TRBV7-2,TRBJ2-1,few,CASSPSPLAGGTNEQFF,TGTGCCAGCTCCCCCAGCCCGTTAGCGGGGGGAACAAATGAGCAGTTCTTC
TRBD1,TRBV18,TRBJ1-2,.,CASSPSGGKDYGYTF,TGTGCCAGCTCACCATCAGGGGGCAAGGACTATGGCTACACCTTC
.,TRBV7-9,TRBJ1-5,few,CASRGVNQPQHF,TGTGCCAGCAGGGGAGTCAATCAGCCCCAGCATTTT
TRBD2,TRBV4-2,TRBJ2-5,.,CASSLSGTSEVQETQYF,TGTGCCAGCAGCTTAAGCGGGACTAGTGAAGTTCAAGAGACCCAGTACTTC
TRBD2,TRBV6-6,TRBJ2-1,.,CASSTLRAGGYNEQFF,TGTGCCAGCAGCACCTTACGAGCGGGGGGTTACAATGAGCAGTTCTTC
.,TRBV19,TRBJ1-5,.,CASSPADGQYSNQPQHF,TGTGCCAGTAGCCCAGCGGACGGACAGTATAGCAATCAGCCCCAGCATTTT
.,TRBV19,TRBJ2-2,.,CASSLGTSNTGELFF,TGTGCCAGTAGTCTCGGGACTTCCAACACCGGGGAGCTGTTTTTT
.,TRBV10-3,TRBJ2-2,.,CAISETGGGPGELFF,TGTGCCATCAGTGAGACAGGGGGGGGTCCCGGGGAGCTGTTTTTT
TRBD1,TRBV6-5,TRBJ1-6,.,CASFPGQGDSPLHF,TGTGCCAGCTTCCCGGGACAGGGCGATTCACCCCTCCACTTT
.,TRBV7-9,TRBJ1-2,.,CASSLDITSEDGYTF,TGTGCCAGCAGCTTAGATATAACGTCCGAGGATGGCTACACCTTC
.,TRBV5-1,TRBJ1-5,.,CASSLGQGIHTQHF,TGCGCCAGCAGCTTGGGGCAGGGGATTCATACACAGCATTTT
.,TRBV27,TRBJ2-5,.,CASSGDGIQETQYF,TGTGCCAGCTCGGGGGACGGCATCCAAGAGACCCAGTACTTC
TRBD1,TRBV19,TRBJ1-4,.,CASSIYRGNEKLFF,TGTGCCAGTAGTATCTACAGGGGCAATGAAAAACTGTTTTTT
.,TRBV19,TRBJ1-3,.,CASSIWAAQDSGNTIYF,TGTGCCAGTAGTATTTGGGCAGCTCAAGACTCTGGAAACACCATATATTTT
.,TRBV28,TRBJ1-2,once,CASSQYVYGYTF,TGTGCCAGCAGCCAGTACGTCTATGGCTACACCTTC
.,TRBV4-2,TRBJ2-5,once,CASSQGGGDRLQETQYF,TGTGCCAGCAGCCAAGGTGGGGGTGACAGGCTACAAGAGACCCAGTACTTC
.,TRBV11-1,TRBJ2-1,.,CASSLRRSSYNEQFF,TGTGCCAGCAGCTTAAGACGGAGCTCCTACAATGAGCAGTTCTTC
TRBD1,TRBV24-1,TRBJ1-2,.,CATRASGTGAANGYTF,TGTGCCACCAGAGCCTCCGGGACAGGGGCCGCCAATGGCTACACCTTC
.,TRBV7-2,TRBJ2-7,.,CASSLSREREQYF,TGTGCCAGCAGCCTTAGCCGGGAGAGGGAGCAGTACTTC
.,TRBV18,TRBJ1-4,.,CASSPGGGLHEKLFF,TGTGCCAGCTCACCAGGGGGAGGTCTGCATGAAAAACTGTTTTTT
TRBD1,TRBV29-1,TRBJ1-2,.,CSVEGPTGNYGYTF,TGCAGCGTTGAAGGTCCGACAGGGAACTATGGCTACACCTTC
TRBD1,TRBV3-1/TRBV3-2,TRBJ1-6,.,CASAGDRGNSPLHF,TGTGCCAGCGCAGGGGACAGGGGTAATTCACCCCTCCACTTT
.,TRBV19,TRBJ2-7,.,CASSTAGRGVEQYF,TGTGCCAGTAGTACGGCCGGCAGGGGGGTCGAGCAGTACTTC
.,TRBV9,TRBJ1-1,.,CASSVRPVAPAFF,TGTGCCAGCAGCGTCAGGCCTGTCGCCCCGGCTTTCTTT
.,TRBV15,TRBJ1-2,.,CATSRDRGNYGYTF,TGTGCCACCAGCAGAGATCGGGGGAACTATGGCTACACCTTC
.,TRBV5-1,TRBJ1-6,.,CASSLGPGNGSPLHF,TGCGCCAGCAGCTTGGGGCCAGGGAATGGATCACCCCTCCACTTT
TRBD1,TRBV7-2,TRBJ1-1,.,CASSFQGGEAFF,TGTGCCAGCAGCTTCCAGGGGGGTGAAGCTTTCTTT
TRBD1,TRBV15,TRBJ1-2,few,CATSRTPRQGGGYTF,TGTGCCACCAGCAGGACCCCAAGACAGGGCGGCGGCTACACCTTC
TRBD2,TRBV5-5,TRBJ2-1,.,CASSRPGAGGGNEQFF,TGTGCCAGCAGCCGACCGGGAGCGGGGGGCGGCAATGAGCAGTTCTTC
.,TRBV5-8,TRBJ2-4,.,CASSFPDIQYF,TGTGCCAGCAGCTTTCCAGACATTCAGTACTTC
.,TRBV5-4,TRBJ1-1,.,CASSFTSGTEAFF,TGTGCCAGCAGCTTTACATCGGGCACTGAAGCTTTCTTT